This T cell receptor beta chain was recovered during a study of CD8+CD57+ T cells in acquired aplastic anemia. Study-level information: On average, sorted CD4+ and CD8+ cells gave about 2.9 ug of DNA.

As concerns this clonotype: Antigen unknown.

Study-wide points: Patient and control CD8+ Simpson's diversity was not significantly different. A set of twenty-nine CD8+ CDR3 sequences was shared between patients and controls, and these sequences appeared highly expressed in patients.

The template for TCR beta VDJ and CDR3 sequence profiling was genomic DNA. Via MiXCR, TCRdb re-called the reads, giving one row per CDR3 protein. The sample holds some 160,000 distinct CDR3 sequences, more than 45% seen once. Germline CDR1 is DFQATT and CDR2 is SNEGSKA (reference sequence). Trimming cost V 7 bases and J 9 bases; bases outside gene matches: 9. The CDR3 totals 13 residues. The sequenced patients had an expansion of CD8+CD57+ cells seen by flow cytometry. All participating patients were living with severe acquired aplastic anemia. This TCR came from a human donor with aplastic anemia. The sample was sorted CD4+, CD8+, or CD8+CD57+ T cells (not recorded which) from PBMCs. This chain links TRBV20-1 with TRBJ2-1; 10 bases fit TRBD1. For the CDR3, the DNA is TGCAGTGTCCCGGGACAGGGGATTGGTGAGCAGTTCTTC. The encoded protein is CSVPGQGIGEQFF.